The present T cell receptor (beta chain) was sequenced within a study of cytomegalovirus exposure and HLA in healthy donors (dated by TCRdb to about 2017). Broadly, across the study: An earlier analysis of some 600 of the donors reported 276 Gb of sequence data and 117 million unique TCR beta sequences obtained from about 179 million T cells. Roughly 300 gigabases of sequencing data and 75 million to 85 million unique TCR sequences made up an early release that covered around 640 HLA-typed donors. The genetic ancestry cluster associated with self-reported Caucasian donors included roughly 84% of the 300 to 450 genotyped donors. The aim of the study was to test whether cataloging public T cell receptors could identify signatures of past pathogen exposure. The study profiled the T cell repertoires of hundreds of subjects by immunosequencing and related them to cytomegalovirus serostatus. Along with the roughly 700-subject first cohort, a separate validation cohort of around 120 different subjects was used. To predict cytomegalovirus infection status, the study combined high-throughput TCR immunosequencing, statistical association of individual TCRs with disease status, and machine learning. A later analysis re-analyzed previously published TCR beta repertoires from 660 or so donors and added high-resolution HLA genotyping to study TCR occurrence patterns. Rather than using new phenotypic data, the later analysis identified candidate immune exposures from TCR beta sequences and from how often those sequences occurred across donors. In an earlier analysis of 587 of the donors, high-throughput TCR beta sequencing was used to judge whether each TCR beta V gene segment behaved as functional or pseudogenic. Donor age, sex, ethnicity and CMV serostatus were collected together with the repertoire data. Genome-wide SNP genotypes for about 65% of the roughly 670 donors were used in a later genetic analysis, which treated that subset as a discovery cohort. Every discovery cohort repertoire had been produced on one sequencing platform. HLA typing included class I and class II loci at four-digit resolution. Typing coverage differed by locus: A, B, C, DRB1 and DQB1 were typed in roughly 620-640 donors, DQA1 in 500 to 550, DPA1 in some 600, and DPB1 in just under 490. A few DR-DQ haplotypes were treated as single units for association and clustering because of strong linkage in the cohort. Among 398 genotyped donors of the cohort, an average of about 240,000 unique TCR beta nucleotide sequences were sequenced per donor, 15% to 20% of them non-productive. Findings and caveats that apply to the study as a whole: According to a later genetic analysis, donors in an Asian-associated ancestry cluster had fewer N-insertions in productive TCRs than the approximately 650-donor mean. The study listed around 160 TCR beta chains as associated with cytomegalovirus. Because counts were too low, some 17 rarely observed V segments, including chromosome 9 orphons, were left out of the earlier analysis of some 600 of the donors. A further reported finding was that TCR beta sequences accurately predicted the HLA-A and HLA-B alleles for most subjects in the first cohort. According to the authors, the approach could potentially be generalized to other disease states and immunological phenotypes. The classifier was reported to diagnose cytomegalovirus status with high specificity and sensitivity in both the original and validation cohorts. In a later analysis, TCR association rates were found to vary across HLA loci, with the most associated TCRs seen for DRB1 alleles and the fewest for HLA-C alleles. In this cohort, only TCR beta chains were sequenced, and detectable features were limited by the absence of alpha or paired-chain data. At a false discovery rate of 0.05, a later analysis linked 16,951 TCR beta sequences to specific HLA alleles. Compared with equally common non-associated chains, HLA-associated TCR beta chains in a later analysis were more clonally expanded and had lower generation probabilities. Because HLA typing was missing for some donors at each locus, association tests included only the typed subset. In a later analysis, several top co-occurrence clusters were reported to appear linked to parvovirus B19, influenza, CMV and Epstein-Barr virus. Presence/absence analyses assumed roughly uniform sequencing depth across donors, an assumption that may not hold. Most TCR sequences were observed very rarely across donors, whereas some public TCRs were present in many individuals. Most CMV-associated TCR beta chains appeared to be HLA-restricted in a later analysis, and the HLA associations seemed to be driven largely by CMV exposure. An association between a missense DCLRE1C variant and V-gene and J-gene trimming of TCR beta chains was found in a later genetic analysis and replicated in an independent cohort. In an earlier analysis of more than 500 of the donors, most TCR beta V segments appeared in productive rearrangements about 90% or about 30% of the time, broadly matching IMGT annotations. A group of highly shared sequence variants was considered likely to be a technical artifact of the sequencing pipeline. In vitro tests confirmed that a few of the cytomegalovirus-associated TCR beta chains recognize cytomegalovirus antigens. Linkage disequilibrium might explain the correlated functional status among segregating V segments, but an unknown experimental factor could not be excluded. Immune exposure information for the cohort was limited to CMV serostatus. The 87-base-pair reads could not distinguish some IMGT-functional V segments, including TRBV6-2 and TRBV6-3, so those segments were excluded. Assigning TCR associations to individual alleles was difficult when HLA alleles, especially DR and DQ, strongly co-occurred.

The library was generated by the immunoSEQ multiplex PCR assay. A mixture of 60 forward primers for TCR Vbeta segments and 13 reverse primers for TCR Jbeta segments was used in the multiplex PCR. Amplification of the CDR3 region of rearranged TCR beta genes was performed with a multiplex PCR assay on genomic DNA. The Illumina HiSeq System was used to sequence the amplified TCR beta libraries as 87-base-pair reads. For the original study's pipeline: A later analysis counted approximately 76 million unique TCR beta chains across the 650 to 700 repertoires, and 9.5 million to 11 million of these chains were shared by at least two donors. Raw reads were error-corrected and collapsed into unique sequences by a nearest-neighbor algorithm in which closely related sequences were merged to remove PCR and sequencing errors. To assign V, D and J gene segments, CDR3 sequences were aligned to IMGT reference sequences. For a sequence to be retained, at least a six-nucleotide match to both a V gene segment and a J gene segment was required. A rearrangement was called productive if the CDR3 had no stop codons and remained in frame with V and J, and every other rearrangement was called non-productive. CDR3 was defined by IMGT convention, running from the second conserved V-encoded cysteine to the conserved J-encoded phenylalanine. The earlier analysis of approximately 500 of the donors excluded sequences that lacked an unambiguous match to a single V gene segment. An earlier analysis of 587 of the donors classified V segments as functional when productive rearrangements were above 56.7% and as segregating when the standard deviation between donors was above 5%. A statistical classification framework was developed to diagnose cytomegalovirus status using the catalog of TCR beta chain sequences. In a later analysis, V and J genes were assigned by comparing TCR nucleotide sequences against IMGT/GENE-DB human TR gene sequences. In a later analysis, CDR3 sequences and most-parsimonious VDJ recombination scenarios were assigned using the TCRdist pipeline. In a later analysis, each TCR beta chain was defined by its CDR3 amino acid sequence together with its V-gene family, and reads without a unique V-gene family were excluded. To address suspected cross-contamination and a sequencing artifact, a later analysis removed roughly 580 highly shared, low-generation-probability nucleotide sequences. For each public chain, a later analysis derived a clonal expansion index from normalized ranks of inferred template counts within each repertoire. In a later analysis, generation probabilities were computed with a VDJ recombination model fitted to out-of-frame rearrangements, and the resulting probabilities were checked against IGoR. Hypergeometric tests were used in a later analysis to score TCR-TCR, TCR-HLA and TCR-CMV co-occurrence, with a repertoire-size bias correction applied to the TCR pairs. In a later analysis, false discovery rates were estimated by permuting HLA or CMV assignments 20 times. In a later analysis, co-occurring TCRs were grouped using DBSCAN, with TCRdist sequence similarity added in when clustering inside HLA-allele-positive subsets. For co-occurrence clustering, repertoires with fewer than 30,000 or more than 120,000 public chains were excluded, along with roughly 5 repertoires with anomalous nucleotide sharing. TCRdb obtained this table from immuneACCESS and retained in-frame rearrangements with V and J assigned. These tables miss some clones; where compared with another copy, unresolved V genes account for less than half of the shortfall, and the remainder is unexplained. V, J and clone size were drawn from that table, and D and trimming were deduced from the DNA. For this sample the table gives roughly 120,000 clones, of which roughly 82% were detected only once. The ten largest clones represent under 7% of the sample.

Via the germline V gene (reference sequence), CDR1 is MNHEY and CDR2 SMNVEV. The CDR3 sequence holds 16 residues, the cysteine and phenylalanine included. Only the CDR3 DNA stays, 48 bases, in frame from base 1. V is reduced by 5 bases and J by 6 bases, leaving a spacing of 19 bases between them. A remark on this clone: The antigen this receptor binds is unknown. No clone much larger than this one lies a single base away; base qualities are absent.

In total, about 650 healthy bone marrow donors made up the cohort. Cohort members were all nominally healthy when sampled, although unrecorded immune exposures were likely present. The donor was CMV seropositive and was included in the group of around 300 seropositive cohort members. Each donor provided a peripheral blood sample, and peripheral blood mononuclear cells were used for TCR beta sequencing. The Qiagen DNeasy Blood Extraction Kit was used to extract genomic DNA from the blood cell samples. The receptor's source is a young man in good health and CMV-seropositive. Sample: PBMCs. The receptor chain draws on TRBV27 and TRBJ2-2; TRBD2 is perhaps the D gene, given 6 matching bases. CDR3 loop: CASSITSPPGAGELFF. The DNA reads as follows: TGTGCCAGCAGTATCACTAGCCCTCCGGGGGCCGGGGAGCTGTTTTTT.